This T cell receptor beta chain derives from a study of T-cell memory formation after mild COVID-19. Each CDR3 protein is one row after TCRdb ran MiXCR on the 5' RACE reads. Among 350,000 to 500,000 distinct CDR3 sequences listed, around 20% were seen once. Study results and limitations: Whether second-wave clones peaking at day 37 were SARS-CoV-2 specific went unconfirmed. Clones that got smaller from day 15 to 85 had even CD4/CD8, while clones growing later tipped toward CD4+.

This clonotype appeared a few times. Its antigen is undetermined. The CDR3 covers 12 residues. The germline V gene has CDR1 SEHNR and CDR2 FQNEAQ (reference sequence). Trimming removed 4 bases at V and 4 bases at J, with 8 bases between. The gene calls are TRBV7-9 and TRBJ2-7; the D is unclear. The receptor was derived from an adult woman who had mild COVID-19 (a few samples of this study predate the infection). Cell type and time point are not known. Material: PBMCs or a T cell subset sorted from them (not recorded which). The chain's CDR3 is CASSSTMYEQYF. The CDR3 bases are TGTGCCAGCAGCTCGACCATGTACGAGCAGTACTTC.